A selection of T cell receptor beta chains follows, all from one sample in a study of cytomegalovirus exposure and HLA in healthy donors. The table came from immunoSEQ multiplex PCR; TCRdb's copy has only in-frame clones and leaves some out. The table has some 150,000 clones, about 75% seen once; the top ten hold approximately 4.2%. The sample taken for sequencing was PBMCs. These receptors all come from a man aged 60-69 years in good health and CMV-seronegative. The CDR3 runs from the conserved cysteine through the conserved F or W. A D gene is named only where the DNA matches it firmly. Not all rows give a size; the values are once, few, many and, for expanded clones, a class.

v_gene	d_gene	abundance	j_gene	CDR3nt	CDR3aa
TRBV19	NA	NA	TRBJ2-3	TGTGCCGCTTCTAGACAGACTAGCACAGATACGCAGTATTTT	CAASRQTSTDTQYF
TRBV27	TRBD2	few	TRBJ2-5	TGTGCCAGCAGCCCTCTAGCGGGAGGGCCCGAGACCCAGTACTTC	CASSPLAGGPETQYF
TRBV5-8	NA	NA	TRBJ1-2	TGTGCCAGCAGCAAAAGGACAGCTGTATATGGCTACACCTTC	CASSKRTAVYGYTF
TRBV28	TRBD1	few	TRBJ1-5	TGTGCCAGCGTCCTCCTGGGACAGTTGGGCAATCAGCCCCAGCATTTT	CASVLLGQLGNQPQHF
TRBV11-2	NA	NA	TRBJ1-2	TGTGCCAGCAGCTTAGATGCGGGGCCCTATGGCTACACCTTC	CASSLDAGPYGYTF
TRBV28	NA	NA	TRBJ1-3	TGTGCCAGCAACGGCAGGGGCTCTGGAAACACCATATATTTT	CASNGRGSGNTIYF
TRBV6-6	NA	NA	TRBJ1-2	TGTGCCAGCGAAAGGGGTCGGGACTATGGCTACACCTTC	CASERGRDYGYTF
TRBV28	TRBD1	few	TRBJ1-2	TGTGCCAGCAGTTTAGGGGGACAGGGGAGCTATGGCTACACCTTC	CASSLGGQGSYGYTF
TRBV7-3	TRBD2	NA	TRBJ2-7	TGTGCCAGCAGCCGCAGCGGGGCTGCCTTCGAGCAGTACTTC	CASSRSGAAFEQYF
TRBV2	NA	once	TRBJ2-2	TGTGCCAGCAAATACTCCAGGACCGGGGAGCTGTTTTTT	CASKYSRTGELFF
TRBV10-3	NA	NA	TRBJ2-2	TGTGCCATCAGTGAGTCGATGGGGACTGGGAACACCGGGGAGCTGTTTTTT	CAISESMGTGNTGELFF
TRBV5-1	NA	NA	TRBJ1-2	TGCGCCAGCAGCTTAGGGCAGGGGATCGATGGCTACACCTTC	CASSLGQGIDGYTF
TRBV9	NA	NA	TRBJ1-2	TGTGCCAGCTCCCCAGGGTTAAATGGCTACACCTTC	CASSPGLNGYTF
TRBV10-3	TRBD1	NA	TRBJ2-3	TGTGCCATTCGACAGGGGTTTTCCACAGATACGCAGTATTTT	CAIRQGFSTDTQYF
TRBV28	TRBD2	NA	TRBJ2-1	TGTGCCAGCAGTTTATGGATAGCGGGAGGCAATGAGCAGTTCTTC	CASSLWIAGGNEQFF
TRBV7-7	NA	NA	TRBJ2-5	TGTGCTAGCAGCCCCGCCGGGGGTTTAAAGACCCAGTACTTC	CASSPAGGLKTQYF